Presented here are 29 T cell receptor beta chains from one specimen sequenced in a study of T cell clonality in common variable immunodeficiency (dated by TCRdb to the mid-2010s). The library was generated by the immunoSEQ multiplex PCR assay. The immuneACCESS repertoire file appears here via TCRdb, limited to in-frame rearrangements. These files lack a portion of the clones; in checked studies, under half of the deficit traces to unresolved V genes, and the cause of the others is not known. In this sample, approximately 50,000 clones appear, none counted once only. Approximately 0.84% of the sample is in the top ten clones. Sequencing was done on a sample of peripheral blood mononuclear cells. These TCRs come from a person between 18 and 69 years old in good health.

This clone has a handful of counts. The missing CDR3 end, 3 residues past where the read stops, is filled in from the germline J gene. The V call is TRBV29-1, the J call TRBJ1-4, with unresolved D. Germline CDR1 SQVTM, CDR2 ANQGSEA. This CDR3 has 14 residues. V lost 2 bases, J lost 1 base, and 8 bases lay in between. The DNA read from the CDR3 is TGCAGCGTTGAAAGGGCCAGAACTAATGAAAAA. As protein: CSVERARTNEK. The CDR3 reads in full as CSVERARTNEKLFF.

This clone was counted only a few times. The read stops 3 residues short of the end of the CDR3; the missing end is completed from the germline J gene. V usage is TRBV7-2 and J usage is TRBJ1-2, with a weak D call TRBD1 (6 bases). The CDR3 loop spans 15 amino acids. Germline V gene sequence: CDR1 SGHTA, CDR2 FQGNSA. The CDR3 region is CASSSGQSSYNDYTF. CDR3 DNA (partial): TGTGCCAGCAGCTCCGGACAGAGCTCCTACAATGAC. Based on the CDR3 plus reference TRBV7-2 and TRBJ1-2, the full variable domain is GAGVSQSPSNKVTEKGKDVELRCDPISGHTALYWYRQSLGQGLEFLIYFQGNSAPDKSGLPSDRFSAERTGGSVSTLTIQRTQQEDSAVYLCASSSGQSSYNDYTFGSGTRLTVV.

With respect to this clone: Read sequence stops 3 residues before the CDR3 end, and the germline J gene provides the missing end. The chain joins TRBV10-2 to TRBJ1-3; D might be TRBD1 (5 bases). Germline CDR1 reads WSHSY; CDR2 reads SAAADI. The ends were cut back, 3 bases at V and 0 bases at J, with 12 bases in the middle. This CDR3 contains 16 residues. CDR3 DNA, as far as it was read: TGCGCCAGCAGTGACGTGGGGGACTACTCTGGAAACACC. Protein: CASSDVGDYSGNT. The full CDR3 sequence reads CASSDVGDYSGNTIYF.

This clone was detected ten times or more. The read halts 3 residues ahead of the CDR3 end, with the missing end drawn from the germline J gene. The J gene is TRBJ2-3, the V gene TRBV5-1; 8 positions match TRBD2. V lost 0 bases and J lost 4; bases outside the gene matches: 13. The CDR3 runs to 18 residues. In germline, CDR1 is SGHRS, CDR2 YFSETQ. The covered CDR3 bases are TGCGCCAGCAGCTTGGACAGCGGGGGCCCCCTTCAAGCAGATACG. Amino acid sequence: CASSLDSGGPLQADT. The complete CDR3 sequence is CASSLDSGGPLQADTQYF.

This clone was detected many times. Read data end 3 residues before the CDR3 end; the end is taken from the germline J gene. The chain employs TRBV19 and TRBJ2-5; TRBD2 aligns across 12 bases. CDR3 length equals 18 residues. J was trimmed by 2 bases and V by 3 bases; bases with no gene match: 10. Germline V gives CDR1 LNHDA, CDR2 SQIVND (reference sequence). The covered CDR3 bases are TGTGCCAGTAGTATTTTTTTGGTGACTAGCGGGGGACAAGAGACC. Translating it yields CASSIFLVTSGGQET. The whole CDR3 reads CASSIFLVTSGGQETQYF. Full variable domain (rest looked up from reference TRBV19 and TRBJ2-5): DGGITQSPKYLFRKEGQNVTLSCEQNLNHDAMYWYRQDPGQGLRLIYYSQIVNDFQKGDIAEGYSVSREKKESFPLTVTSAQKNPTAFYLCASSIFLVTSGGQETQYFGPGTRLLVL.

This clone was seen many times. The CDR3 region is CASSFRGTGDSPLHF. The DNA read from the CDR3 is TGTGCCAGCAGCTTTCGGGGGACAGGGGATTCACCC. J is TRBJ1-6 and V is TRBV11-1, with 10 bases identical to TRBD1. Read data end 3 residues before the CDR3 end; the end is taken from the germline J gene. The germline gives CDR1 SGHAT, CDR2 FQDESV (reference sequence). V shed 3 bases, J shed 8 bases, and the junction held 4 bases outside the gene matches. This CDR3 has 15 amino acids.

Note on this clone: The read falls 3 residues short of the CDR3 end, and the missing part is taken from the germline J gene. This chain links TRBV6-2 or TRBV6-3 with TRBJ1-1; the match to TRBD1 covers 8 bases. The CDR3 has 15 residues. V lost 6 bases to trimming and J lost 4 bases; unmatched junction nucleotides: 10. Germline V lookup: CDR1 MNHEY, CDR2 SVGEGT. The CDR3: CASRIVQGVITEAFF. The part of the CDR3 DNA that was read is TGTGCCAGCAGGATCGTACAGGGGGTGATCACTGAA.

This clone was found many times. From the germline J gene comes the end of the CDR3, since the read stops 3 residues before it. The rearrangement links TRBV20-1 to TRBJ1-3; TRBD1 aligns across 7 bases. CDR3 length: 16 amino acids. The J segment lost 0 bases and the V segment lost 3 bases, leaving 8 bases of the junction unmatched. In germline, CDR1 is DFQATT, CDR2 SNEGSKA (reference sequence). The CDR3 region is CSARDRTDSSGNTIYF. The covered CDR3 bases are TGCAGTGCTAGGGACAGGACAGACAGCTCTGGAAACACC.

This clone was counted many times. The read falls 3 residues short of the CDR3 end, and the missing part is taken from the germline J gene. The chain uses TRBV15 and TRBJ2-4; D is ambiguous. The germline CDR1 and CDR2 sequences are LNHNV and YYDKDF (reference sequence). Deletions cut 0 bases from V and 8 bases from J, with 5 bases between. CDR3 length: 12 residues. The sequenced part of the CDR3 DNA is TGTGCCACCAGCAGAGATAGTTACATT. It codes for CATSRDSYI. The full CDR3 is CATSRDSYIQYF.

This clone has at least ten counts. The missing CDR3 end, 3 residues past where the read stops, is filled in from the germline J gene. This chain uses TRBV18 with TRBJ2-1; D is uncertain. The CDR3 contains 15 residues. CDR1 is KGHSH and CDR2 is LQKENI in the germline V gene. Trimming stripped 6 bases from V and 0 bases from J, with 12 bases between. The CDR3 loop is CASSPDTFSYNEQFF. The covered CDR3 bases are TGTGCCAGCTCCCCCGACACCTTCTCCTACAATGAG.

This clone was detected many times. The sequence runs out 3 residues before the end of the CDR3; the remainder is reconstructed from the germline J gene. The genes are TRBV12-3 or TRBV12-4 and TRBJ2-1; 10 nucleotides match TRBD2. This CDR3 is 15 amino acids long. The ends lost 6 bases at V and 6 bases at J; junction bases unmatched: 8. The sequenced CDR3 bases are TGTGCCAGCAGCTCCGTACTAGCGGGAATCAATGAG. Protein: CASSSVLAGINE. The full CDR3 sequence reads CASSSVLAGINEQFF.

The table lists this clone with many counts. The CDR3 extends 3 residues past the end of the read, so its final part is completed from the germline J gene. V is TRBV29-1 and J is TRBJ2-1; 7 bases align to TRBD2. After removal of 7 bases from V and 7 bases from J, the junction contained 4 bases not matched to a gene. The length of the CDR3 is 11 residues. Germline V CDR1 and CDR2: SQVTM, ANQGSEA. The part of the CDR3 DNA that was read is TGCAGCGACGGCGGGGGTAATGAG. As protein: CSDGGGNE. The whole CDR3 sequence reads CSDGGGNEQFF.

Comments on this clone: The CDR3 extends 3 residues past the end of the read, so its final part is completed from the germline J gene. The genes are TRBV2 and TRBJ2-3; D is possibly TRBD1 (5 bases). The germline CDR1 and CDR2 sequences are SNHLY and FYNNEI. Trimming pared 5 bases from V and 7 bases from J, leaving 19 bases between. CDR3 length equals 15 residues. The covered CDR3 bases are TGTGCCAGCAGTACCGACAGACCAATCTCGAATACG. This encodes CASSTDRPISNT. From start to end, the CDR3 is CASSTDRPISNTQYF.

At least ten counts were recorded for this clone. The observed sequence ends 3 residues before the CDR3 terminus, with the missing tail filled in from the germline J gene. The genes are TRBV2 and TRBJ2-7; 12 nucleotides line up with TRBD2. V dropped 11 bases and J dropped 4; count of bases not matched to a gene: 9. CDR1 SNHLY and CDR2 FYNNEI come from the germline V gene. CDR3 length: 14 residues. The sequenced part of the CDR3 DNA is TGTGCCGGTGGGACTAGCGGGTTGGGTTACGAG. Translated: CAGGTSGLGYE. The CDR3, in full, reads CAGGTSGLGYEQYF.

This clone was observed many times. From the germline J gene comes the end of the CDR3, since the read stops 3 residues before it. J is TRBJ2-3 and V is TRBV5-1, with a tentative D call TRBD2 (6 bases). The CDR3 contains 14 residues. V shed 3 bases and J shed 6 bases, with 14 bases lying between them. Germline lookup yields CDR1 SGHRS and CDR2 YFSETQ. Incomplete CDR3 DNA: TGCGCCAGCAGCTCCACCTTTAGCGGTGATACG. Translation: CASSSTFSGDT. The full CDR3 sequence reads CASSSTFSGDTQYF.

At least ten counts were recorded for this clone. The CDR3 is cut off 3 residues early in the read; its end comes from the germline J gene. The V call is TRBV20-1, the J call TRBJ2-2; 8 bases line up with TRBD1. CDR1 and CDR2 from the germline V gene are DFQATT and SNEGSKA (reference sequence). Trimming cost V 5 bases and J 0 bases; bases outside gene matches: 2. The CDR3 extends over 14 amino acids. The sequenced CDR3 bases are TGCAGTGCTCAGGACAGGGCGAACACCGGGGAG. It encodes CSAQDRANTGE. The whole CDR3 sequence reads CSAQDRANTGELFF.

Concerning this clone itself: The observed sequence ends 3 residues before the CDR3 terminus, with the missing tail filled in from the germline J gene. V and J are TRBV11-2 and TRBJ1-2; 9 bases agree with TRBD1. The J segment lost 6 bases and the V segment lost 2 bases, leaving 4 bases of the junction unmatched. Germline lookup yields CDR1 SGHAT and CDR2 FQNNGV. The CDR3 has 14 residues. The part of the CDR3 DNA that was read is TGTGCCAGCAGCTTATGGACAGGGGAGGATGGC. It is translated as CASSLWTGEDG. Given in full, the CDR3 is CASSLWTGEDGYTF.

This clone occurred many times. The read stops 3 residues short of the end of the CDR3; the missing end is completed from the germline J gene. The V gene is TRBV18, the J gene TRBJ2-3; 8 bases line up with TRBD2. This CDR3 is 15 amino acids long. V shed 1 base, J shed 1 base, and the junction held 1 base outside the gene matches. Germline assignment: CDR1 KGHSH and CDR2 LQKENI. The DNA read from the CDR3 is TGTGCCAGCTCACCACAAGCGGGAGGCACAGATACG. Residues: CASSPQAGGTDT. The CDR3 in full is CASSPQAGGTDTQYF.

This clone appeared many times. The CDR3 end is not reached by the read, which stops 3 residues before it; the germline J gene fills it in. The V call is TRBV9, the J call TRBJ2-5; 7 bases line up with TRBD2. There are 15 residues in the CDR3. Per the germline V gene, CDR1 is SGDLS and CDR2 is YYNGEE. With 4 bases clipped from V and 0 bases from J, the junction kept 6 bases outside the gene matches. The CDR3 bases that were read are TGTGCCAGCAGCCCCTCAAGCGGGGACCAAGAGACC. Translation: CASSPSSGDQET. The whole CDR3 reads CASSPSSGDQETQYF.

This clone showed up many times. Coverage ceases 3 residues before the CDR3 finishes, and the germline J gene fills in the end. The chain carries TRBV5-1 and TRBJ2-7, with a tentative D call TRBD2 (6 bases). Trimming took off 4 bases at V and 0 bases at J, with 14 bases between the two ends. This CDR3 contains 15 residues. CDR1 and CDR2 (germline): SGHRS, YFSETQ. CDR3 sequence reads: CASSPVLAPSYEQYF. The DNA read from the CDR3 is TGCGCCAGCAGCCCCGTCCTAGCGCCCTCCTACGAG. Filled out from reference TRBV5-1 and TRBJ2-7, the complete variable domain reads KAGVTQTPRYLIKTRGQQVTLSCSPISGHRSVSWYQQTPGQGLQFLFEYFSETQRNKGNFPGRFSGRQFSNSRSEMNVSTLELGDSALYLCASSPVLAPSYEQYFGPGTRLTVT.

There are a few counts of this clone. The read ends 3 residues early relative to the CDR3; the germline J gene fills the gap. The rearrangement links TRBV7-9 to TRBJ2-5; D may be TRBD2 (5 bases). CDR1 SEHNR and CDR2 FQNEAQ come from the germline V gene (reference sequence). The CDR3 is 14 amino acids. Partial CDR3 DNA: TGTGCCAGCGGCCTGAGCGGCAGCACAGATACC. Translation gives CASGLSGSTDT. The complete CDR3 sequence is CASGLSGSTDTQYF.

In this sample, this clone turned up many times. The read terminates 3 residues before the CDR3 end, so the remaining end is supplied by the germline J gene. The V gene is TRBV29-1, the J gene TRBJ1-2; the match to TRBD1 covers 7 bases. Germline V lookup: CDR1 SQVTM, CDR2 ANQGSEA. The CDR3 covers 13 residues. With V trimmed by 6 bases and J by 2 bases, 6 bases remained unmatched. The CDR3 bases that were read are TGCAGCGTGGATGAGGGACAGAACTATGGC. This encodes CSVDEGQNYG. The full CDR3 is CSVDEGQNYGYTF.

This clone was found many times. An end of the junction differs from the germline gene, which may be a read error. The read ends 3 residues shy of where the CDR3 ends; the end is completed using the germline J gene. The genes are TRBV4-2 and TRBJ2-3, with D tentatively TRBD2 (6 bases). CDR1 LGHNA and CDR2 YNFKEQ come from the germline V gene. The CDR3 loop spans 16 amino acids. The CDR3 region is CASSQEPGLRTDTQYF. CDR3 DNA (partial): TGCGCCAGCAGCCAAGAGCCGGGACTCCGCACAGATACG.

Many counts were recorded for this clone. Read sequence stops 3 residues before the CDR3 end, and the germline J gene provides the missing end. The chain has TRBV6-4 and TRBJ2-3; 9 bases line up with TRBD2. The CDR3 has 15 amino acids. Trimming at V came to 0 bases and at J to 6 bases, leaving 4 bases not matched to a gene. Per germline, CDR1 MRHNA and CDR2 SNTAGT. The CDR3 bases that were read are TGTGCCAGCAGTGACTCCGCGGGGGGGGCGGATACG. Translating it yields CASSDSAGGADT. The full CDR3 protein is CASSDSAGGADTQYF.

This clone showed up many times. The CDR3 end is not reached by the read, which stops 3 residues before it; the germline J gene fills it in. The chain uses TRBV20-1 and TRBJ2-3, with D possibly matching TRBD2 (6 bases). Germline CDR1 is DFQATT and CDR2 is SNEGSKA (reference sequence). There are 13 residues in the CDR3. The CDR3 reads CSPIAGYQETQYF. The CDR3 bases that were read are TGCAGCCCAATCGCGGGGTACCAAGAGACG.

Regarding this clone: The CDR3 is cut off 3 residues early in the read; its end comes from the germline J gene. The rearrangement links TRBV20-1 to TRBJ2-7; possible D gene TRBD2, 5 bases. The germline V gene has CDR1 DFQATT and CDR2 SNEGSKA (reference sequence). This CDR3 has 11 amino acids. V was cut by 6 bases and J by 4 bases, with 10 bases left in between. CDR3 DNA (partial): TGCAGTGCCAGCGGACGGTACGAG. As protein: CSASGRYE. The entire CDR3 protein is CSASGRYEQYF.

The sample holds many counts of this clone. The read is 3 residues too short to cover the CDR3 end, so that end is filled in from the germline J gene. The chain is built from TRBV5-1 and TRBJ2-3; D might be TRBD1 (6 bases). The CDR3 has 13 residues. From germline, CDR1 is SGHRS and CDR2 YFSETQ. The sequenced part of the CDR3 DNA is TGCGCCAGCAGACGGACAGCCAAAGAGACG. It translates to CASRRTAKET. In full, the CDR3 reads CASRRTAKETQYF. Complete variable domain (other parts from reference TRBV5-1 and TRBJ2-3): KAGVTQTPRYLIKTRGQQVTLSCSPISGHRSVSWYQQTPGQGLQFLFEYFSETQRNKGNFPGRFSGRQFSNSRSEMNVSTLELGDSALYLCASRRTAKETQYFGPGTRLTVL.

This clone showed up many times. The read stops 3 residues short of the end of the CDR3; the missing end is completed from the germline J gene. The J gene is TRBJ2-3, the V gene TRBV7-3; 9 bases agree with TRBD2. Germline trimming cut 2 bases from V and 4 bases from J; bases unmatched to any gene: 7. Looked up from germline, CDR1 is SGHTA and CDR2 is FQGTGA. The CDR3 spans 16 residues. The DNA read from the CDR3 is TGTGCCAGCAGCTTAGGATTAGCGGGAGAGGCAGATACG. Protein product: CASSLGLAGEADT. The entire CDR3 protein is CASSLGLAGEADTQYF.

The table lists this clone with many counts. The read stops 3 residues short of the end of the CDR3; the missing end is completed from the germline J gene. V and J are TRBV5-6 and TRBJ1-4; 9 bases match TRBD1. Germline V gene data show CDR1 as SGHDT and CDR2 as YYEEEE. The CDR3 runs 13 residues. The DNA read from the CDR3 is TGTGCCAGCGTCCGGGACAGGGTAGGGCAA. It specifies CASVRDRVGQ. The complete CDR3 protein is CASVRDRVGQLFF.